What follows describes a single T cell receptor beta chain. Sequencing was performed with immunoSEQ multiplex PCR; in TCRdb, only in-frame clones are kept and a portion is missing. This table holds about 230,000 clones, 80% to 90% found once. This record comes from a study of blood T cell repertoires in COVID-19. The CDR3 contains 13 residues. The germline CDR1 and CDR2 sequences are SGHTA and FQGNSA. Trimming took off 4 bases at V and 4 bases at J, with 10 bases between the two ends. The TCR was taken from a man aged 35 to 55 who had recovered from COVID-19. The sequenced sample consisted of peripheral blood. The chain combines TRBV7-2 with TRBJ1-1; D is undetermined. The CDR3, as DNA: TGTGCCAGCAGCTCCACCCGGTCCACTGAAGCTTTCTTT. Protein sequence: CASSSTRSTEAFF.